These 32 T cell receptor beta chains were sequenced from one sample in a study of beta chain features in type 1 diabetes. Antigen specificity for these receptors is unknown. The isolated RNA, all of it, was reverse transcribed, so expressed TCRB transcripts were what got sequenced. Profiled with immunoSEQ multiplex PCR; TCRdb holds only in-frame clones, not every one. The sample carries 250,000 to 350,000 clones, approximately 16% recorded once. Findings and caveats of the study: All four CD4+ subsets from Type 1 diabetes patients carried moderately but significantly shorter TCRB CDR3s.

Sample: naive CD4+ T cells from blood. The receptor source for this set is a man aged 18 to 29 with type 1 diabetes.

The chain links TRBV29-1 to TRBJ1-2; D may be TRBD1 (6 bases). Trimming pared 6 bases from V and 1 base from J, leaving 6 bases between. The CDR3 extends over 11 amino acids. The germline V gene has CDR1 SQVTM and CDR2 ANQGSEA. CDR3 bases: TGCAGCGTGGACAGTAACTATGGCTACACCTTC. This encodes CSVDSNYGYTF.

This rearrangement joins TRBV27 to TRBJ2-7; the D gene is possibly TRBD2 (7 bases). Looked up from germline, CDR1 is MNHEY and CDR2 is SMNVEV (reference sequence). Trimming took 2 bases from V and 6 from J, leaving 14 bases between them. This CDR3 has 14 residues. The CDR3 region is CASSLRGGAGEQYF. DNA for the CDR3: TGTGCCAGCAGTTTAAGGGGGGGGGCCGGCGAGCAGTACTTC.

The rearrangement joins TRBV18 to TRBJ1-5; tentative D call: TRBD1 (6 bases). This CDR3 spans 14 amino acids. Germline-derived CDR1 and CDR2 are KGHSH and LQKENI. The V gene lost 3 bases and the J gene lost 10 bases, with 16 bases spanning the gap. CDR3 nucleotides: TGTGCCAGCTCACCGGGGGACACGATGGGACCCCAGCATTTT. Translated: CASSPGDTMGPQHF.

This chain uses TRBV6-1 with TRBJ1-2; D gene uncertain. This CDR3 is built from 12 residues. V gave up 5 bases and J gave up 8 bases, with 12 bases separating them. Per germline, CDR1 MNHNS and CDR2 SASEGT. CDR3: CASSFEVYGYTF. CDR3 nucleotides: TGTGCCAGCAGTTTTGAGGTTTACGGCTACACCTTC.

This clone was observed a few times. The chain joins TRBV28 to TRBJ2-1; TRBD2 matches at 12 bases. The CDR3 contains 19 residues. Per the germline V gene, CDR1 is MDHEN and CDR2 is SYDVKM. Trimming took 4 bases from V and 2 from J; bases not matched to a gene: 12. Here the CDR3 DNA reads TGTGCCAGCAGTTCCCATCCTAGCGGGAGGGCCCCAACCTACAATGAGCAGTTCTTC. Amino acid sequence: CASSSHPSGRAPTYNEQFF.

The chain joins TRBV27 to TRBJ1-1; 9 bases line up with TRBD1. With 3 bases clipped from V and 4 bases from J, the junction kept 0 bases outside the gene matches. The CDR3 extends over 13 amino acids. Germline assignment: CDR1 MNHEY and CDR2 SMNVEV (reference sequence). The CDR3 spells CASSLTGGTEAFF. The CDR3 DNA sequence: TGTGCCAGCAGTTTGACAGGGGGCACTGAAGCTTTCTTT.

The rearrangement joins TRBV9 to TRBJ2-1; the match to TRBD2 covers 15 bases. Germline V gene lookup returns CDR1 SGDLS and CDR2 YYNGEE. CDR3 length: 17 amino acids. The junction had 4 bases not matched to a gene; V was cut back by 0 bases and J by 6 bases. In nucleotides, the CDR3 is TGTGCCAGCAGCGTAGGGACTAGCGGGGGGGCGGGCAATGAGCAGTTCTTC. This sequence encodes CASSVGTSGGAGNEQFF.

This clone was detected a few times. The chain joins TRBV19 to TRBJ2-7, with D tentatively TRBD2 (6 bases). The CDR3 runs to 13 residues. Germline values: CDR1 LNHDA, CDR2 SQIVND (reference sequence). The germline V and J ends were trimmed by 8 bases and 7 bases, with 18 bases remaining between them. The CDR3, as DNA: TGTGCCAGTCCAGCGACCCCTGCGGGGGAGCAGTACTTC. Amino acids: CASPATPAGEQYF.

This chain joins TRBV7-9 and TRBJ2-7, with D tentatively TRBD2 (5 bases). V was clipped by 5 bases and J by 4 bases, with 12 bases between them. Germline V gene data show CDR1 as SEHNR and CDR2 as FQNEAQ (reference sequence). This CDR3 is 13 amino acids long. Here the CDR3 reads CASSEMLAYEQYF. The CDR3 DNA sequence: TGTGCCAGCAGCGAAATGCTAGCATACGAGCAGTACTTC.

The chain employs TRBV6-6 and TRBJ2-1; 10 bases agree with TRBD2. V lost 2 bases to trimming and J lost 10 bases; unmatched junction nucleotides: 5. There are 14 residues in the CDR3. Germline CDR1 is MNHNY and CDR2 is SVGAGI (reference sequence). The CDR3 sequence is CASSYGTSVGEQFF. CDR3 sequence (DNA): TGTGCCAGCAGTTACGGGACTAGCGTCGGGGAGCAGTTCTTC.

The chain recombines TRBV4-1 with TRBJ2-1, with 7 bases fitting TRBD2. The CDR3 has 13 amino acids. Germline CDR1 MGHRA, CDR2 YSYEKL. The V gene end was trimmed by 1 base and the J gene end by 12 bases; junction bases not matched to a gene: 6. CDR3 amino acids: CASSQVGGSGQFF. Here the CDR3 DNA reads TGCGCCAGCAGCCAAGTGGGGGGGAGCGGGCAGTTCTTC.

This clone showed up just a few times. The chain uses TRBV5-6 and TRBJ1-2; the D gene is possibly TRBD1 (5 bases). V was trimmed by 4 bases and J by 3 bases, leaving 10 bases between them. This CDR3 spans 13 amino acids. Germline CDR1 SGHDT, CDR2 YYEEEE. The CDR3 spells CASSIREYYGYTF. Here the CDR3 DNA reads TGTGCCAGCAGCATCAGGGAATACTATGGCTACACCTTC.

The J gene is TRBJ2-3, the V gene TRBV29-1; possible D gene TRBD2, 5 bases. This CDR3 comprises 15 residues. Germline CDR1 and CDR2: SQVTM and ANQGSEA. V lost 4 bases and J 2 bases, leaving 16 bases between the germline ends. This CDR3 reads CSVALEASATDTQYF. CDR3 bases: TGCAGCGTTGCATTGGAGGCCAGCGCCACAGATACGCAGTATTTT.

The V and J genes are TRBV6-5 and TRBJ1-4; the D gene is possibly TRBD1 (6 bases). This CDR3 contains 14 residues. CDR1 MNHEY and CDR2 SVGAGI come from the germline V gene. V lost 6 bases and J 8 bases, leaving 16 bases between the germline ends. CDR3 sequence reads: CASSRQVLGEKLFF. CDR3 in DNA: TGTGCCAGCAGCCGACAGGTACTGGGCGAAAAACTGTTTTTT.

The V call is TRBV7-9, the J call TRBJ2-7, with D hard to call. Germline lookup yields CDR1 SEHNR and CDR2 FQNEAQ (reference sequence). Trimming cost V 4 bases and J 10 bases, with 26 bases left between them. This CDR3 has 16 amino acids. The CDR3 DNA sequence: TGTGCCAGCAGCTCCGCCGGGTCCCCGTCTTTTTTAAGTCAGTACTTC. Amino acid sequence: CASSSAGSPSFLSQYF.

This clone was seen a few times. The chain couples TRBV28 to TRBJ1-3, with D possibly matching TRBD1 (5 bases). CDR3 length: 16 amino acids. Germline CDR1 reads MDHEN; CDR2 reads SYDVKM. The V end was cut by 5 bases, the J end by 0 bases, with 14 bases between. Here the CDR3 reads CASSSYGGSSGNTIYF. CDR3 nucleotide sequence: TGTGCCAGCAGTAGTTACGGGGGAAGCTCTGGAAACACCATATATTTT.

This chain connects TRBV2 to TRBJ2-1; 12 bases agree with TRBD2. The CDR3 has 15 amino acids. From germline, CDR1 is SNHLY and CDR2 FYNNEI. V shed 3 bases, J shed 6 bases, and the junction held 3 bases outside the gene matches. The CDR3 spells CASSDKTSGSNEQFF. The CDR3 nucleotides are TGTGCCAGCAGTGATAAGACTAGCGGGAGCAATGAGCAGTTCTTC.

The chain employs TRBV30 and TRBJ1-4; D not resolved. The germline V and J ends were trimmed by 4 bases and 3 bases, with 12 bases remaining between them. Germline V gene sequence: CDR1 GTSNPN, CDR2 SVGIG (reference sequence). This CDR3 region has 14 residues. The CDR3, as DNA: TGTGCCTGGAAAGTCCAGATACCTAATGAAAAACTGTTTTTT. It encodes CAWKVQIPNEKLFF.

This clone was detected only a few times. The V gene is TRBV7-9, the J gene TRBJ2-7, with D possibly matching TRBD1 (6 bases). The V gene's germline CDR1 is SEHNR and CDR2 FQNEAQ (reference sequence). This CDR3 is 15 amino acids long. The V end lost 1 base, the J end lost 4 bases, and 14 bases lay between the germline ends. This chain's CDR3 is CASSLVSGDSYEQYF. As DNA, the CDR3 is TGTGCCAGCAGCTTAGTTTCAGGGGATAGTTACGAGCAGTACTTC.

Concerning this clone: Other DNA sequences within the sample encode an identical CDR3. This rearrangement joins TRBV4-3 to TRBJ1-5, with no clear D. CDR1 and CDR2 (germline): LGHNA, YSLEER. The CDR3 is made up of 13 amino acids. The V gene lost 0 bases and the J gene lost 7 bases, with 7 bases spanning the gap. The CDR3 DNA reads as TGCGCCAGCAGCCAAGATGGGAGACAGCCCCAGCATTTT. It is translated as CASSQDGRQPQHF.

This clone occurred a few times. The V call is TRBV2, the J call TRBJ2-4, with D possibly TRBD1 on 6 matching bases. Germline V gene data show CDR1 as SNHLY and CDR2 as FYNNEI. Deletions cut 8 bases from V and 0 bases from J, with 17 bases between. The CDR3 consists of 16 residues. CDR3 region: CASEGVRPLAKNIQYF. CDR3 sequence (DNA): TGTGCCAGCGAGGGGGTTCGGCCGCTAGCCAAAAACATTCAGTACTTC.

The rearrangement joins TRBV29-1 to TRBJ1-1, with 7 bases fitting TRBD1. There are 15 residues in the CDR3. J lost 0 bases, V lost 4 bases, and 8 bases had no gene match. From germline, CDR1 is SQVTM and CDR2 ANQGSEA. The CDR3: CSVGNRGSMNTEAFF. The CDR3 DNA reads TGCAGCGTTGGGAACAGGGGTTCAATGAACACTGAAGCTTTCTTT.

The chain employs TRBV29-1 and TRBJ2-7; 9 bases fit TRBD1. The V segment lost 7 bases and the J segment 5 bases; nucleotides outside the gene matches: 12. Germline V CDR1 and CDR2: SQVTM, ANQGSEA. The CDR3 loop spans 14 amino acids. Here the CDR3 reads CSAGQGTLGDEQYF. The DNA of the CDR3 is TGCAGCGCCGGACAGGGGACACTCGGGGACGAGCAGTACTTC.

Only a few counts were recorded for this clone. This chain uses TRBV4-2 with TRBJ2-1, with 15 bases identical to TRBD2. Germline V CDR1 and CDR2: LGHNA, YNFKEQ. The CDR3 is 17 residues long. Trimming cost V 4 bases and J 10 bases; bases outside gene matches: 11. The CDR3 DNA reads TGTGCCAGCAGCCGGGGGAGCGGCGGACTAGCGGGAGGGGAGCAGTTCTTC. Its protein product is CASSRGSGGLAGGEQFF.

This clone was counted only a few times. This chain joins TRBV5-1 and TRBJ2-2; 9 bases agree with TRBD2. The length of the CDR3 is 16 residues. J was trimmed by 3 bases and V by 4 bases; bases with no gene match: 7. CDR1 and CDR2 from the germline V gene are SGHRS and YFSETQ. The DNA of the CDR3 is TGCGCCAGCAGCCCACAGCGGGGGGCGGACACCGGGGAGCTGTTTTTT. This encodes CASSPQRGADTGELFF.

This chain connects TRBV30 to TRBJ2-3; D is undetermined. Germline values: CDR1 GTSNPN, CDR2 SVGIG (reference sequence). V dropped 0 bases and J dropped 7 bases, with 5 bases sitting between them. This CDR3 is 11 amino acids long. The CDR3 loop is CAWSVYNTQYF. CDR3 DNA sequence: TGTGCCTGGAGTGTGTATAATACGCAGTATTTT.

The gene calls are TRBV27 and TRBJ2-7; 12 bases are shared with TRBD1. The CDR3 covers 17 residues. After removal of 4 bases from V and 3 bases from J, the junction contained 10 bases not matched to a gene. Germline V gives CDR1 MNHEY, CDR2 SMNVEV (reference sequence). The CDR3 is CASSSRNRDRGHYEQYF. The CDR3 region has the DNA TGTGCCAGCAGTTCTCGAAACCGGGACAGGGGGCACTACGAGCAGTACTTC.

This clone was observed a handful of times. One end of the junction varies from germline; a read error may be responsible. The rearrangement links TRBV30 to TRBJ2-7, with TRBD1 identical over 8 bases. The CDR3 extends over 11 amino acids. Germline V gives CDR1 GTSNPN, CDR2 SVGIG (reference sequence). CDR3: CAWSVRGTGIF. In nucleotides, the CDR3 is TGTGCCTGGAGTGTACGTGGGACAGGAATATTC.

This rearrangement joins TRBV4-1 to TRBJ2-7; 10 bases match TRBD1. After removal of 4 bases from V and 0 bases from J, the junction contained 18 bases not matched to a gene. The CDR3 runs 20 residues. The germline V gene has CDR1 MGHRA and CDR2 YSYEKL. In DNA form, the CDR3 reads TGCGCCAGCAGCCGATACAAGGACAGGGGGGTGGTAGGGACCTCCTACGAGCAGTACTTC. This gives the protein CASSRYKDRGVVGTSYEQYF.

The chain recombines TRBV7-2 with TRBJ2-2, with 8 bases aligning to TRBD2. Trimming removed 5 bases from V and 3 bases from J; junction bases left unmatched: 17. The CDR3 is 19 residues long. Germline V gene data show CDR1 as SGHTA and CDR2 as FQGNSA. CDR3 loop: CASSPTRVRAGADTGELFF. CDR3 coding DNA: TGTGCCAGCAGCCCTACACGGGTGAGAGCGGGAGCTGACACCGGGGAGCTGTTTTTT.

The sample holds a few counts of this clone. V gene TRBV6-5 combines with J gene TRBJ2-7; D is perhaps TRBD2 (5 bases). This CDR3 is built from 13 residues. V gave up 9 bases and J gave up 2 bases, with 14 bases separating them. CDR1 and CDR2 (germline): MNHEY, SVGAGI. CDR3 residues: CASRRTATYEQYF. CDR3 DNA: TGTGCCAGTCGGAGGACTGCAACCTACGAGCAGTACTTC.

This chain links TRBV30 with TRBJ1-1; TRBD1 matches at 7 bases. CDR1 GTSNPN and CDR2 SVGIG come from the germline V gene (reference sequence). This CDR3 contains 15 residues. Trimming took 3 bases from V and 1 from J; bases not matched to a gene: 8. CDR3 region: CAWSRRYRGNTEAFF. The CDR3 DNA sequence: TGTGCCTGGAGCAGAAGGTACAGGGGGAACACTGAAGCTTTCTTT.